This TCR beta chain was captured by sequencing in a study of T-cell reconstitution after alpha-beta-depleted transplantation in children. Study-wide results and limits: Diversity and T-cell counts at one year after transplant derived mostly from new T cells. From surviving recipient T cells and thymic progenitors came the high day-60 TCRbeta diversity observed in some patients. Alpha-beta T cells present about two months after transplant were reported to originate from several hundred expanded graft clones.

In this sample, this clonotype turned up many times. Its antigen remains unknown. This CDR3 region has 15 residues. Germline CDR1 and CDR2: DFQATT and SNEGSKA (reference sequence). V gave up 3 bases and J gave up 2 bases, with 17 bases separating them. As it was prepared, the TCRbeta library received unique molecular identifiers. TCRdb re-analysed the PCR reads in MiXCR, keeping a single row per CDR3 protein. The table records hundreds of thousands of distinct CDR3 sequences, less than 20% of them present only once. Material: PBMCs, mostly from graft donor cells, obtained 360 days after TCRalphabeta/CD19-depleted stem cell transplant. J is TRBJ2-7 and V is TRBV20-1, with D tentatively TRBD1 or TRBD2 (5 bases each). This receptor was obtained from a male patient younger than 18 who had a stem cell transplant for acute lymphoblastic leukemia, so the T cells may come from the graft donor. The CDR3: CSARDWGKTAYEQYF. DNA for the CDR3: TGCAGTGCTAGGGATTGGGGGAAAACGGCCTACGAGCAGTACTTC.